The entry that follows covers one T cell receptor beta chain sequence. Sequencing of TCR beta, carried out with a high-throughput approach, was applied to CD8+ and CD4+ T cells from the blood. The RNA, about 0.5 to 1 ug, was put through reverse transcription using random hexamers. TCRdb itself ran the immunoSEQ multiplex PCR reads through MiXCR, one entry per CDR3 protein. Seen here are 180,000 or so distinct CDR3 sequences, about 95% observed once, and the top ten hold 0.085% to 0.11%. This record belongs to a study of CD8 T cells in Susac syndrome. The V gene lost 4 bases and the J gene lost 7 bases, with 10 bases spanning the gap. CDR3 size: 13 residues. Germline CDR1 is KGHDR and CDR2 is SFDVKD.

Material for sequencing was CD4+ T cells from PBMCs. The TCR originated in a human donor in good health. The rearrangement joins TRBV24-1 to TRBJ2-1; D remains ambiguous. CDR3 region: CATSDLTRNEQFF. DNA of the CDR3: TGTGCCACCAGTGACCTCACTCGGAATGAGCAGTTCTTC.